A single sample gave rise to the 17 T cell receptor beta chains below, sequenced in a study of molecular identifiers for immune sequencing clone quantification. TCRdb passed the PCR reads through MiXCR, listing each CDR3 protein once. The top ten hold 0.75% to 0.85% of the sample, which has some 320,000 distinct CDR3 sequences, about 22% seen once. Specimen: naive CD8+ T cells from blood, with Jurkat cell RNA spiked in. Subset noted: FACS-sorted CD8+CD4-CCR7+CD45RA+ naive T cells. The receptors stem from a human donor in good health. Some libraries in this study had Jurkat cell RNA spiked in.

This clonotype was recorded a few times. J is TRBJ2-7 and V is TRBV6-2 or TRBV6-3; TRBD2 aligns across 9 bases. This CDR3 contains 14 residues. CDR1 is MNHEY and CDR2 is SVGEGT in the germline V gene. With V trimmed by 8 bases and J by 3 bases, 8 bases remained unmatched. DNA of the CDR3: TGTGCCAGCGGAAAGACTAGCGGAGTCTACGAGCAGTACTTC. This encodes CASGKTSGVYEQYF.

This clonotype appeared many times. V gene TRBV28 combines with J gene TRBJ1-1; D remains unclear. The CDR3 covers 13 residues. V lost 10 bases to trimming and J lost 0 bases, with 12 bases between them. The V gene's germline CDR1 is MDHEN and CDR2 SYDVKM. CDR3 coding DNA: TGTGCCACCACCGGGCAGATGAACACTGAAGCTTTCTTT. Translated, it gives CATTGQMNTEAFF.

The table lists this clonotype with many counts. This sequence joins TRBV28 and TRBJ1-1; tentatively, D is TRBD1 (5 bases). The CDR3 is made up of 15 amino acids. The V end was cut by 4 bases, the J end by 3 bases, with 15 bases between. Germline CDR1 reads MDHEN; CDR2 reads SYDVKM. CDR3 region: CASSSSQSGYTEAFF. Here the CDR3 DNA reads TGTGCCAGCAGTTCTAGCCAGTCAGGGTACACTGAAGCTTTCTTT.

V is TRBV6-2 or TRBV6-3 and J is TRBJ2-3, with 11 bases identical to TRBD2. The CDR3 covers 18 residues. CDR1 is MNHEY, CDR2 SVGEGT, per germline. Trimming at V came to 2 bases and at J to 3 bases, leaving 10 bases not matched to a gene. DNA for the CDR3: TGTGCCAGCAGTTACCCTACTAGCGGGGGATTCCTAACAGATACGCAGTATTTT. As protein: CASSYPTSGGFLTDTQYF.

This clonotype was counted ten times or more. The chain joins TRBV4-3 to TRBJ2-3; D is ambiguous. CDR3 length: 13 amino acids. Germline-derived CDR1 and CDR2 are LGHNA and YSLEER. V was pared by 1 base and J by 6 bases, with 8 bases between. This CDR3 reads CASSQVPGDTQYF. The CDR3 bases are TGCGCCAGCAGCCAAGTTCCCGGGGATACGCAGTATTTT.

There are a few counts of this clonotype. The chain recombines TRBV5-4 with TRBJ2-7; 7 bases match TRBD1. The CDR3 is made up of 12 amino acids. With V trimmed by 9 bases and J by 2 bases, 5 bases remained unmatched. Germline CDR1 SGHNT, CDR2 YYREEE (reference sequence). For the CDR3, the DNA is TGTGCCACCGGGGACAGTACCTACGAGCAGTACTTC. It is translated as CATGDSTYEQYF.

In its sample, this clonotype was seen a few times. The rearrangement uses TRBV4-1 and TRBJ2-7; D possibly corresponds to TRBD1 (6 bases). There are 15 residues in the CDR3. CDR1 is MGHRA, CDR2 YSYEKL, per germline. V was cut by 3 bases and J by 1 base, with 13 bases left in between. This CDR3 is CASSQGQDPSYEQYF. The DNA for the CDR3 is TGCGCCAGCAGCCAGGGACAAGACCCTTCCTACGAGCAGTACTTC.

This clonotype was seen repeatedly, ten times or more. The chain employs TRBV6-2 or TRBV6-3 and TRBJ2-2; no reliable D call. The CDR3 is 14 amino acids. V was pared by 2 bases and J by 1 base, with 5 bases between. CDR1 is MNHEY and CDR2 is SVGEGT in the germline V gene. Here the CDR3 reads CASSYEQNTGELFF. Written as DNA, the CDR3 is TGTGCCAGCAGTTACGAACAGAACACCGGGGAGCTGTTTTTT.

Here the CDR3 DNA reads TGTGCTAGTGGTGCAATTTGGGGGTACGAGCAGTACTTC. This gives the protein CASGAIWGYEQYF. The rearrangement uses TRBV12-5 and TRBJ2-7, with D perhaps being TRBD1 or TRBD2 (5 bases each). The CDR3 extends over 13 amino acids. The V and J ends lost 5 bases and 4 bases respectively, with 12 bases between them. From germline, CDR1 is LGHNT and CDR2 FRNRAP.

The sample holds many counts of this clonotype. The J gene is TRBJ2-1, the V gene TRBV7-2; possible D gene TRBD1, 7 bases. V lost 3 bases, J lost 8 bases, and 14 bases lay in between. The CDR3 contains 14 residues. In germline, CDR1 is SGHTA, CDR2 FQGNSA. The CDR3 DNA sequence: TGTGCCAGCAGCTTGGAGGGGGCGAGTTATGAGCAGTTCTTC. Protein: CASSLEGASYEQFF.

The sample holds many counts of this clonotype. The chain carries TRBV5-4 and TRBJ2-3; weak D call: TRBD1 (6 bases). V was cut by 5 bases and J by 5 bases, with 12 bases left in between. Germline CDR1 SGHNT, CDR2 YYREEE (reference sequence). The CDR3 is made up of 13 amino acids. The CDR3: CASRQQGLDTQYF. The CDR3 DNA follows: TGTGCCAGCAGGCAACAGGGCCTAGATACGCAGTATTTT.

This clonotype was seen ten or more times. The chain combines TRBV5-4 with TRBJ1-2, with D possibly matching TRBD1 (5 bases). The CDR3 totals 14 residues. Trimming cost V 1 base and J 4 bases, with 11 bases left between them. CDR1 and CDR2 from the germline V gene are SGHNT and YYREEE (reference sequence). CDR3 in DNA: TGTGCCAGCAGCTTGCAGGGATCGGCCTATGGCTACACCTTC. This sequence encodes CASSLQGSAYGYTF.

Comment on this clonotype: This may be a read error: a much more frequent sequence differs by one nucleotide. This chain joins TRBV7-9 and TRBJ2-2; D ambiguous. Trimming removed 7 bases at V and 8 bases at J, with 8 bases between. Germline-derived CDR1 and CDR2 are SEHNR and FQNEAQ (reference sequence). This CDR3 spans 11 amino acids. CDR3 loop: CASNSSGELFF. CDR3 nucleotides: TGTGCCAGCAACTCATCGGGGGAGCTGTTTTTT.

The chain links TRBV13 to TRBJ2-3; 14 bases align to TRBD2. The CDR3 has 15 residues. Germline V gene sequence: CDR1 PRHDT, CDR2 FYEKMQ (reference sequence). V shed 5 bases and J 7 bases; nucleotides not matched to a gene: 5. The CDR3 bases are TGTGCCAGCAGCCCCGGACTAGCGGGGGGTTATACGCAGTATTTT. Its protein product is CASSPGLAGGYTQYF.

In this sample, this clonotype turned up once. V gene TRBV27 combines with J gene TRBJ2-7, with TRBD1 matching 8 bases. This CDR3 is built from 14 residues. V lost 4 bases to trimming and J lost 4 bases; unmatched junction nucleotides: 6. CDR1 and CDR2 from the germline V gene are MNHEY and SMNVEV (reference sequence). The CDR3 here is CASSSRGQKYEQYF. CDR3 coding DNA: TGTGCCAGCAGTTCCAGGGGGCAGAAGTACGAGCAGTACTTC.

This clonotype was seen ten or more times. The rearrangement links TRBV28 to TRBJ2-3; TRBD2 aligns across 9 bases. CDR3 size: 15 residues. Looked up from germline, CDR1 is MDHEN and CDR2 is SYDVKM. Germline trimming cut 3 bases from V and 1 base from J; bases unmatched to any gene: 2. The CDR3 spells CASSFASGGTDTQYF. Written as DNA, the CDR3 is TGTGCCAGCAGTTTCGCTAGCGGGGGCACAGATACGCAGTATTTT.

Turning to this clonotype: A read error may account for a junction end that differs from germline. The chain has TRBV7-4 and TRBJ2-1, with unresolved D. This CDR3 is 12 amino acids long. The germline V gene encodes CDR1 SGHVT and CDR2 SQSDAQ. Written as DNA, the CDR3 is TGTGCCAGCAGCTTAGGTGGGAATGAGCGGTTCTTC. It codes for CASSLGGNERFF.